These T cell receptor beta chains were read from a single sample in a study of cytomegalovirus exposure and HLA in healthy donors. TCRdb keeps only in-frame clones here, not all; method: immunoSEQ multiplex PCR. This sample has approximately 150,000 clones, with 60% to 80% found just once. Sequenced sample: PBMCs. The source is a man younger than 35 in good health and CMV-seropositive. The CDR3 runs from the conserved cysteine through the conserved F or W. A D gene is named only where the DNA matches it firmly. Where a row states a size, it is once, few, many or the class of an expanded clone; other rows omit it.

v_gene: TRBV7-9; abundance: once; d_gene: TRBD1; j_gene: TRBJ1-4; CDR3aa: CASSSYRGSNEKLFF; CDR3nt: TGTGCCAGCAGCTCATACAGGGGGTCTAATGAAAAACTGTTTTTT
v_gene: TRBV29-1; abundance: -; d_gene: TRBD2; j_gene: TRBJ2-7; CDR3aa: CSVVNPSGSSYEQYF; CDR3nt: TGCAGCGTTGTTAATCCTAGCGGGAGCTCCTACGAGCAGTACTTC
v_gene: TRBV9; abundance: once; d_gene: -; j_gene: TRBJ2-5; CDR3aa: CASSGGTEETQYF; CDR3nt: TGTGCCAGCAGCGGCGGGACAGAAGAGACCCAGTACTTC
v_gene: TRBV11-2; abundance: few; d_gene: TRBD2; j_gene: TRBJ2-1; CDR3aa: CASSSLAGRVPNEQFF; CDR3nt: TGTGCCAGCAGCTCTCTAGCGGGCAGAGTCCCCAATGAGCAGTTCTTC
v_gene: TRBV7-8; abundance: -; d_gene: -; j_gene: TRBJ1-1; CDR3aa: CASSMRVNTEAFF; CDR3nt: TGTGCCAGCAGCATGCGGGTAAACACTGAAGCTTTCTTT
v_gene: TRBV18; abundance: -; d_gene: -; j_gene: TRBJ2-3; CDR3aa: CASSHRALISTDTQYF; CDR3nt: TGTGCCAGCTCCCACAGGGCCCTTATTAGCACAGATACGCAGTATTTT
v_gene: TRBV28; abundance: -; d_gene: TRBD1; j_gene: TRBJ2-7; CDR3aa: CASRGQYEQYF; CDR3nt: TGTGCCAGCAGGGGACAGTACGAGCAGTACTTC
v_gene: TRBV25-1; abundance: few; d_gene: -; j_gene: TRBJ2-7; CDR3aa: CASSEPGPFQREQYF; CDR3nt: TGTGCCAGCAGTGAGCCTGGCCCGTTTCAGAGGGAGCAGTACTTC
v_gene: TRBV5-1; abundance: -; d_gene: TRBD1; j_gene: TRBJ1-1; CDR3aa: CASSLNAVIRGTGLKNTEAFF; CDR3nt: TGCGCCAGCAGCTTGAATGCAGTCATCCGCGGGACAGGGTTGAAGAACACTGAAGCTTTCTTT
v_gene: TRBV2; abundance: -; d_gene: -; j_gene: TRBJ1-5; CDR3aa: CASSERGTQPQHF; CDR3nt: TGTGCCAGCAGTGAAAGGGGAACTCAGCCCCAGCATTTT
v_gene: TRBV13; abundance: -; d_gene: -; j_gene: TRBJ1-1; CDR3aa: CASSSPQVMNTEAFF; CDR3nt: TGTGCCAGCAGCTCCCCACAGGTGATGAACACTGAAGCTTTCTTT
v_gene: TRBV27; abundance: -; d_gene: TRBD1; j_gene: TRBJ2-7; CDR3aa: CASSLIPAGGTYEQYF; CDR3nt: TGTGCCAGCAGTTTGATACCGGCAGGGGGCACCTACGAGCAGTACTTC
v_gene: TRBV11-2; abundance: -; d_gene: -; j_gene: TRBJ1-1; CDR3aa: CASSLGLNTEAFF; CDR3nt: TGTGCCAGCAGCTTAGGTCTCAACACTGAAGCTTTCTTT
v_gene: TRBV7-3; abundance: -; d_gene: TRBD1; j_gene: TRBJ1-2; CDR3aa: CASSLKGTGGGGYTF; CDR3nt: TGTGCCAGCAGCTTAAAGGGGACAGGGGGCGGTGGCTACACCTTC
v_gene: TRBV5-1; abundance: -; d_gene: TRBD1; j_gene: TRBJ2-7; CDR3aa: CASSLGEGQVDVQYF; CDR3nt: TGCGCCAGCAGCTTGGGTGAAGGACAGGTCGACGTGCAGTACTTC